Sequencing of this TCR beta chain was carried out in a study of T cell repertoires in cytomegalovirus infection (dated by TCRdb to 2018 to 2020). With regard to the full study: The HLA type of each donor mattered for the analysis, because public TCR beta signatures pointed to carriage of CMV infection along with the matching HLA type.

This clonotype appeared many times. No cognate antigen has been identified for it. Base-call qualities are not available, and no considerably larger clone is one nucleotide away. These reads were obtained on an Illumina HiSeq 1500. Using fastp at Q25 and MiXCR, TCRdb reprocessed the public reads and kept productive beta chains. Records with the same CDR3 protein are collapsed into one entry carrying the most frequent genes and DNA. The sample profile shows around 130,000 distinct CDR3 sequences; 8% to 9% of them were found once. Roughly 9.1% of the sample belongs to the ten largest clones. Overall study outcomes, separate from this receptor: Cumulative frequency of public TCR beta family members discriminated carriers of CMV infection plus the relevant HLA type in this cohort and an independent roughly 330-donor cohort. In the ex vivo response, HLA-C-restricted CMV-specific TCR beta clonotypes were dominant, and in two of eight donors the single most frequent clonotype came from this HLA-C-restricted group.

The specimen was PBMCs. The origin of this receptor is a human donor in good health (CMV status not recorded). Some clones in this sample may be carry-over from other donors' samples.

The CDR3 has the sequence CASSRATGSADTQYF. The DNA sequence reads TGTGCCAGCAGCAGAGCGACAGGTTCGGCAGATACGCAGTATTTT. Rearrangement joined TRBV7-9 to TRBJ2-3, with TRBD1 tentatively as D gene (6 bases match). Its CDR3 holds 15 amino acids, cysteine through phenylalanine. The kept DNA is CDR3 alone, 45 bases in frame from the first base. At the junction V is shortened by 5 bases and J by 4 bases, with 16 bases in between. The germline V gene (reference sequence) specifies SEHNR as CDR1 and FQNEAQ as CDR2.